Each of the 5 T cell receptor beta chains below was sequenced from the same sample in a study of regulatory T cells in long-lasting Graves disease. Time point described: persistent/refractory GD, antithyroid drugs over 5 years with positive TRAb. The TCR library was prepared using RNA isolated from PBMCs. The authors built TCR beta libraries using iRepertoire HTBI primers and Arm-PCR of CDR3 regions. MiXCR, run by TCRdb on the multiplex PCR reads, gives a single entry per CDR3 protein. The sample has a few hundred thousand distinct CDR3 sequences; roughly 25% are singletons. This sample comprised peripheral blood mononuclear cells (PBMCs), obtained when the disease was refractory, from a patient treated with antithyroid drugs. The receptor source for this set is a woman aged 40 to 50 with Graves disease.

This clonotype was seen ten or more times. The chain uses TRBV6-1 and TRBJ2-4; 7 bases agree with TRBD1. Germline values: CDR1 MNHNS, CDR2 SASEGT. The CDR3 contains 14 residues. J was trimmed by 6 bases and V by 5 bases; bases with no gene match: 7. CDR3 protein: CASSLQGRGNIQYF. The CDR3 coding sequence is TGTGCCAGCAGTCTACAGGGGCGCGGAAACATTCAGTACTTC.

At least ten counts were recorded for this clonotype. The chain joins TRBV28 to TRBJ1-1; 8 bases are shared with TRBD1. CDR1 and CDR2 from the germline V gene are MDHEN and SYDVKM. This CDR3 is 17 amino acids long. The ends lost 3 bases at V and 0 bases at J; junction bases unmatched: 9. The CDR3 protein is CASSLGTGGRMNTEAFF. The CDR3 DNA reads as TGTGCCAGCAGTTTGGGGACAGGTGGGCGAATGAACACTGAAGCTTTCTTT.

This clonotype has ten or more counts. This chain connects TRBV28 to TRBJ2-4, with D possibly TRBD1 on 7 matching bases. CDR3 size: 16 residues. Between the trimmed V and J ends, which lost 8 bases and 3 bases, there was a span of 20 bases. Looked up from germline, CDR1 is MDHEN and CDR2 is SYDVKM. The DNA of the CDR3 is TGTGCCAGCGGTTGGGCAGGGGGGCCCCACAAAAACATTCAGTACTTC. This translates into CASGWAGGPHKNIQYF.

As regards this clonotype: With a much larger clone just one base away, this may be a read error. This rearrangement joins TRBV12-3 or TRBV12-4 to TRBJ1-6; no definite D call. The CDR3 covers 12 residues. V lost 10 bases and J lost 11, with 15 bases in between. This CDR3 is CATGQANPPLHF. The DNA for the CDR3 is TGTGCCACCGGGCAGGCAAATCCACCCCTCCACTTT.

This clonotype was recorded a few times. The rearrangement links TRBV7-2 to TRBJ1-6, with D unclear. The length of the CDR3 is 14 residues. V lost 5 bases and J 6 bases, leaving 11 bases between the germline ends. Germline CDR1 reads SGHTA; CDR2 reads FQGNSA. As DNA, the CDR3 is TGTGCCAGCAGCCCCTGGGCCCTTAATTCACCCCTCCACTTT. This sequence encodes CASSPWALNSPLHF.